The sequence of this TCR beta chain was determined in a study of blood T cell repertoires in COVID-19. Per the original methods: Reference gene primer amplification gave estimated nucleated cell counts. Clones were read by immunoSEQ multiplex PCR, and TCRdb kept only the in-frame ones, dropping some. D and trimming were read from the DNA, whereas the V and J calls and clone size are those reported in that table. The sample carries just over 300,000 clones, more than 75% recorded once. A single count supports this clone. Recruits, aged roughly 18 to 100 years, lived in 24 US areas. Donors of Cohort 3 who recovered were those that had two negative PCRs, clearance, or symptom resolution. The source of this sequence is a man aged 25-45 years who had recovered from COVID-19. The sequencing input was PBMCs or T cells enriched from blood (not recorded which).

The CDR3 spells CASSVALRAGGVGDTEAFF. The CDR3, as DNA: TGCGCCAGCAGCGTAGCGTTGAGGGCCGGGGGAGTAGGGGACACTGAAGCTTTCTTT. The J gene is TRBJ1-1, the V gene TRBV4-1, with a possible D match to TRBD1 (5 bases). The CDR3 spans 19 residues. In germline, CDR1 is MGHRA, CDR2 YSYEKL. Trimming removed 5 bases at V and 3 bases at J, with 28 bases between.